One sample yielded the 24 T cell receptor beta chains listed below, sequenced in a study of cytomegalovirus exposure and HLA in healthy donors. Both 60 Vbeta primers and 13 Jbeta primers went into the PCR. Clones were read by immunoSEQ multiplex PCR, and TCRdb kept only the in-frame ones, dropping some. The repertoire holds hundreds of thousands of clones, with approximately 83% as singletons. Material for sequencing was PBMCs. The receptors stem from a girl between 10 and 17 years old in good health and CMV-seronegative.

The CDR3 DNA reads TGTGCCAGCAGCCCGGACTGGAACTATGGCTACACCTTC. This translates into CASSPDWNYGYTF. This chain links TRBV9 with TRBJ1-2; D gene uncertain. V lost 4 bases, J lost 2 bases, and 9 bases lay in between. The CDR3 is 13 amino acids. Germline assignment: CDR1 SGDLS and CDR2 YYNGEE.

This clone was recorded only once. The chain combines TRBV9 with TRBJ2-7; TRBD2 matches at 8 bases. V shed 4 bases and J 1 base; nucleotides not matched to a gene: 10. The CDR3 totals 16 residues. Germline CDR1 and CDR2: SGDLS and YYNGEE. The CDR3 DNA sequence: TGTGCCAGCAGCACCGGCGGGGGGCTTCAGTCCTACGAGCAGTACTTC. Its protein product is CASSTGGGLQSYEQYF.

This CDR3 is CASRKGGGTGDNYGYTF. In DNA form, the CDR3 reads TGTGCCAGCAGGAAAGGTGGGGGGACAGGGGATAACTATGGCTACACCTTC. V gene TRBV9 combines with J gene TRBJ1-2, with 10 bases lining up with TRBD1. This CDR3 contains 17 residues. CDR1 is SGDLS and CDR2 is YYNGEE in the germline V gene. J lost 1 base, V lost 5 bases, and 11 bases had no gene match.

This chain uses TRBV9 with TRBJ2-2; weak D call: TRBD1 (6 bases). The CDR3 runs 14 residues. Deletions cut 2 bases from V and 3 bases from J, with 8 bases between. Germline V gene data show CDR1 as SGDLS and CDR2 as YYNGEE. This CDR3 reads CASSVRGDTGELFF. The CDR3 DNA is TGTGCCAGCAGCGTCAGGGGAGACACCGGGGAGCTGTTTTTT.

This clone was seen a single time. The chain carries TRBV9 and TRBJ2-1, with D possibly being TRBD1 (6 bases). V lost 0 bases to trimming and J lost 4 bases, with 14 bases between them. The CDR3 loop spans 16 amino acids. Germline loops: CDR1 SGDLS, CDR2 YYNGEE. This CDR3 reads CASSVGGWDTYNEQFF. In nucleotides, the CDR3 is TGTGCCAGCAGCGTAGGAGGGTGGGACACGTACAATGAGCAGTTCTTC.

This chain joins TRBV6-6 and TRBJ1-5; 10 nucleotides align to TRBD1. The CDR3 has 16 amino acids. Losses at the gene ends were 5 bases for V and 7 bases for J; bases not matched to a gene: 11. In germline, CDR1 is MNHNY, CDR2 SVGAGI (reference sequence). For the CDR3, the DNA is TGTGCCAGCAGTAGGACGGGGACAGGGGCAGAACAGCCCCAGCATTTT. It specifies CASSRTGTGAEQPQHF.

The CDR3: CASSQAGQNTGELFF. The CDR3 DNA follows: TGCGCCAGCAGCCAAGCGGGACAGAACACCGGGGAGCTGTTTTTT. The chain links TRBV4-1 to TRBJ2-2; possibly TRBD1 for D (6 bases). The CDR3 runs to 15 residues. With 1 base removed from V and 1 base from J, the gap between germline ends came to 7 bases. Germline V lookup: CDR1 MGHRA, CDR2 YSYEKL.

This chain joins TRBV5-1 and TRBJ2-7; unclear D gene. Germline assignment: CDR1 SGHRS and CDR2 YFSETQ. The CDR3 is 11 amino acids. The germline V and J ends were trimmed by 3 bases and 4 bases, with 5 bases remaining between them. CDR3 sequence: CASSSVYEQYF. The CDR3 region has the DNA TGCGCCAGCAGCTCCGTGTACGAGCAGTACTTC.

The CDR3, as DNA: TGTGCCAGCAGCCAAGATCTAGCGGTGTTCACAGATACGCAGTATTTT. Protein product: CASSQDLAVFTDTQYF. V and J are TRBV4-2 and TRBJ2-3, with TRBD2 matching 7 bases. Germline-derived CDR1 and CDR2 are LGHNA and YNFKEQ. The V gene end was trimmed by 0 bases and the J gene end by 2 bases; junction bases not matched to a gene: 5. This CDR3 is 16 amino acids long.

The J gene is TRBJ2-2, the V gene TRBV5-4, with 9 bases identical to TRBD2. The CDR3 has 16 residues. The V gene's germline CDR1 is SGHNT and CDR2 YYREEE (reference sequence). The V segment lost 4 bases and the J segment 3 bases; nucleotides outside the gene matches: 7. CDR3 sequence reads: CASSTGVAGDTGELFF. The CDR3 DNA reads as TGTGCCAGCAGCACCGGAGTAGCGGGAGACACCGGGGAGCTGTTTTTT.

CDR3 DNA: TGTGCCAGCAGCGCCCACAGGGGGAACACTGAAGCTTTCTTT. This codes for CASSAHRGNTEAFF. The chain carries TRBV9 and TRBJ1-1, with 7 bases identical to TRBD1. This CDR3 is built from 14 residues. CDR1 and CDR2 (germline): SGDLS, YYNGEE. J lost 1 base, V lost 3 bases, and 3 bases had no gene match.

The chain uses TRBV7-3 and TRBJ1-1; 9 bases fit TRBD1. Germline CDR1 SGHTA, CDR2 FQGTGA. J was trimmed by 1 base and V by 5 bases; bases with no gene match: 11. This CDR3 comprises 17 residues. CDR3 DNA: TGTGCCAGCAGCCCCGGGACAGGGCGGGGAGGGAACACTGAAGCTTTCTTT. Protein sequence: CASSPGTGRGGNTEAFF.

CDR3 DNA: TGTGCCAGTAGGTTTGGAGGGTTTAGCAATCAGCCCCAGCATTTT. Translating gives CASRFGGFSNQPQHF. J is TRBJ1-5 and V is TRBV19; D gene uncertain. Germline values: CDR1 LNHDA, CDR2 SQIVND (reference sequence). V was cut by 6 bases and J by 0 bases, with 12 bases left in between. This CDR3 has 15 residues.

The chain has TRBV7-3 and TRBJ2-7; no reliable D call. CDR1 SGHTA and CDR2 FQGTGA come from the germline V gene. This CDR3 is built from 13 residues. V was trimmed by 5 bases and J by 0 bases, leaving 8 bases between them. For the CDR3, the DNA is TGTGCCAGCAGCCTAGGCAACTCCTACGAGCAGTACTTC. This sequence encodes CASSLGNSYEQYF.

V is TRBV5-4 and J is TRBJ1-2; unclear D gene. The CDR3 totals 15 residues. Trimming stripped 1 base from V and 0 bases from J, with 10 bases between. CDR1 and CDR2 (germline): SGHNT, YYREEE (reference sequence). CDR3: CASSLLWAPNYGYTF. The CDR3 DNA sequence: TGTGCCAGCAGCTTGCTGTGGGCACCTAACTATGGCTACACCTTC. The full variable domain, with the rest looked up from reference TRBV5-4 and TRBJ1-2, is ETGVTQSPTHLIKTRGQQVTLRCSSQSGHNTVSWYQQALGQGPQFIFQYYREEENGRGNFPPRFSGLQFPNYSSELNVNALELDDSALYLCASSLLWAPNYGYTFGSGTRLTVV.

The chain couples TRBV28 to TRBJ1-1; 11 bases are a match to TRBD1. CDR1 and CDR2 from the germline V gene are MDHEN and SYDVKM. There are 17 residues in the CDR3. V was clipped by 3 bases and J by 5 bases; unmatched bases: 11. CDR3 coding DNA: TGTGCCAGCAGTTTCTCGGACAGGGGGCTGTATCCGACTGAAGCTTTCTTT. This translates into CASSFSDRGLYPTEAFF.

V gene TRBV19 combines with J gene TRBJ2-1; 9 bases fit TRBD1. CDR1 is LNHDA, CDR2 SQIVND, per germline (reference sequence). The CDR3 contains 17 residues. J lost 2 bases, V lost 2 bases, and 7 bases had no gene match. CDR3 DNA: TGTGCCAGTAGTATATCCGTGGGGACAGGGCCCTACAATGAGCAGTTCTTC. Amino acids: CASSISVGTGPYNEQFF. The whole variable domain, remainder taken from reference TRBV19 and TRBJ2-1, is DGGITQSPKYLFRKEGQNVTLSCEQNLNHDAMYWYRQDPGQGLRLIYYSQIVNDFQKGDIAEGYSVSREKKESFPLTVTSAQKNPTAFYLCASSISVGTGPYNEQFFGPGTRLTVL.

The chain combines TRBV29-1 with TRBJ1-3, with TRBD1 as a possible D gene (6 bases). Germline V lookup: CDR1 SQVTM, CDR2 ANQGSEA. The CDR3 totals 14 residues. With 7 bases removed from V and 0 bases from J, the gap between germline ends came to 13 bases. The CDR3 bases are TGCAGCGCGCTACAGGGCTCCTCTGGAAACACCATATATTTT. As protein: CSALQGSSGNTIYF.

The chain couples TRBV28 to TRBJ2-7, with TRBD2 matching 7 bases. The CDR3 has 14 residues. In germline, CDR1 is MDHEN, CDR2 SYDVKM. V gave up 3 bases and J gave up 2 bases; unmatched junction bases: 4. The CDR3 spells CASSLSGIPYEQYF. The CDR3 nucleotides read TGTGCCAGCAGTTTGAGCGGGATCCCCTACGAGCAGTACTTC.

The chain has TRBV5-1 and TRBJ1-1; D is ambiguous. Trimming removed 0 bases at V and 0 bases at J, with 12 bases between. The CDR3 is 16 residues long. In germline, CDR1 is SGHRS, CDR2 YFSETQ. The CDR3 bases are TGCGCCAGCAGCTTGGGGCCCACGATCATGAACACTGAAGCTTTCTTT. Protein: CASSLGPTIMNTEAFF. Complete variable domain (other parts from reference TRBV5-1 and TRBJ1-1): KAGVTQTPRYLIKTRGQQVTLSCSPISGHRSVSWYQQTPGQGLQFLFEYFSETQRNKGNFPGRFSGRQFSNSRSEMNVSTLELGDSALYLCASSLGPTIMNTEAFFGQGTRLTVV.

The genes are TRBV2 and TRBJ1-2; a weak D match, TRBD1 (5 bases). Deletions cut 10 bases from V and 5 bases from J, with 17 bases between. Per germline, CDR1 SNHLY and CDR2 FYNNEI. The CDR3 runs to 13 residues. The CDR3 nucleotides are TGTGCCACCCTCCGGGGGGGGTCTTATGGCTACACCTTC. The encoded protein is CATLRGGSYGYTF.

CDR3 nucleotides: TGTGCCAGCACTGGGGGCTCCTATGGCTACACCTTC. This codes for CASTGGSYGYTF. The chain combines TRBV2 with TRBJ1-2; weak D call: TRBD1 (6 bases). In germline, CDR1 is SNHLY, CDR2 FYNNEI. V lost 7 bases and J lost 4, with 10 bases in between. The CDR3 is made up of 12 amino acids.

The chain combines TRBV5-6 with TRBJ1-2; 9 nucleotides match TRBD1. V was pared by 4 bases and J by 6 bases, with 4 bases of the junction left unmatched. The V gene's germline CDR1 is SGHDT and CDR2 YYEEEE. This CDR3 is 13 amino acids long. The CDR3 DNA sequence: TGTGCCAGCAGCGCCCACAGGGGGCATGGCTACACCTTC. Amino acids: CASSAHRGHGYTF.

V gene TRBV6-1 combines with J gene TRBJ1-5; no reliable D call. Per germline, CDR1 MNHNS and CDR2 SASEGT. Trimming took 0 bases from V and 0 from J, leaving 18 bases between them. This CDR3 has 19 amino acids. CDR3 protein: CASSEALVSGYYSNQPQHF. For the CDR3, the DNA is TGTGCCAGCAGTGAAGCGCTTGTAAGCGGATATTATAGCAATCAGCCCCAGCATTTT.